The sequence of this T cell receptor (beta chain) was determined in a study of OX40 agonist ivuxolimab in advanced cancers. Patients with autoimmune history or systemic immunosuppression were excluded. Study findings and constraints: Mean expanded clone counts were higher in CD8+ than CD4+ T cells.

Worth noting for this clone: Its target is not known.

This table comes from immunoSEQ multiplex PCR, and its TCRdb copy is limited to in-frame clones, with some not included. The sample has about 45,000 clones, roughly 84% seen once. The sample consisted of CD4+ or CD8+ T cells sorted from blood, taken in a trial of the OX40 agonist ivuxolimab. The source is an adult with an advanced solid tumor such as melanoma, head and neck, liver or kidney cancer.

This CDR3 reads CASNGATEAIYSNQPQHF. The CDR3 DNA sequence: TGTGCCAGCAACGGGGCGACCGAAGCTATCTATAGCAATCAGCCCCAGCATTTT. V usage is TRBV2 and J usage is TRBJ1-5; weak D call: TRBD1 (5 bases). This CDR3 has 18 residues. Trimming removed 7 bases from V and 0 bases from J, with 22 bases in between. Germline-derived CDR1 and CDR2 are SNHLY and FYNNEI.